There are a few counts of the clone carrying this TCR beta chain. Its antigen is as yet unknown. The sample originates from a study of beta chain features in type 1 diabetes. Study conclusions and caveats: These data did not resolve whether HLA type affects TCRB rearrangement. Moderate but significant shortening of TCRB CDR3s was recorded in all four CD4+ subsets from Type 1 diabetes patients. Compared to healthy donors, patients appeared to have naive, central memory and Treg TCRB repertoires that were more alike.

Trimming removed 2 bases at V and 0 bases at J, with 8 bases between. The germline CDR1 and CDR2 sequences are SGHDT and YYEEEE. This CDR3 is 15 amino acids long. The whole isolated RNA underwent reverse transcription, so sequencing captured expressed TCRB transcripts. Sequenced by immunoSEQ multiplex PCR; TCRdb stores in-frame clones only, minus some. Among 300,000 to 400,000 clones listed, 8% were seen once. Blood was collected once per donor into heparin, averaging roughly 110 mL. What was sequenced was central memory CD4+ T cells from blood. The J gene is TRBJ1-4, the V gene TRBV5-6; TRBD1 might be the D (6 bases). The clonotype originates from a woman between 18 and 29 years old in good health. DNA of the CDR3: TGTGCCAGCAGCTTTTACAGGGCAACTAATGAAAAACTGTTTTTT. Translating it yields CASSFYRATNEKLFF.